What follows are 24 T cell receptor beta chains derived from one specimen sequenced in a study of OX40 agonist ivuxolimab in advanced cancers. Assay: immunoSEQ multiplex PCR; the TCRdb copy retains only in-frame clones and omits some. The sample carries just under 55,000 clones, 80% recorded once. Source: CD4+ or CD8+ T cells sorted from blood, taken in a trial of the OX40 agonist ivuxolimab. The origin of the receptors is an adult with an advanced solid tumor such as melanoma, head and neck, liver or kidney cancer.

The chain links TRBV5-1 to TRBJ1-5; 7 bases agree with TRBD1. Germline CDR1 reads SGHRS; CDR2 reads YFSETQ. The CDR3 is 14 amino acids. The V gene end was trimmed by 4 bases and the J gene end by 3 bases; junction bases not matched to a gene: 4. The CDR3 here is CASSPGTDNQPQHF. CDR3 nucleotides: TGCGCCAGCAGCCCCGGGACAGACAATCAGCCCCAGCATTTT.

V usage is TRBV7-3 and J usage is TRBJ2-5; D possibly corresponds to TRBD2 (7 bases). V was clipped by 2 bases and J by 4 bases, with 14 bases between them. The CDR3 is made up of 15 amino acids. CDR1 is SGHTA and CDR2 is FQGTGA in the germline V gene. The CDR3 spells CASSLGGDKGETQYF. CDR3 nucleotide sequence: TGTGCCAGCAGCTTAGGGGGGGACAAAGGAGAGACCCAGTACTTC.

The genes are TRBV7-2 and TRBJ2-3; perhaps TRBD2 as D (5 bases). This CDR3 is 14 amino acids long. Per the germline V gene, CDR1 is SGHTA and CDR2 is FQGNSA. Between the trimmed V and J ends, which lost 5 bases and 6 bases, there was a span of 15 bases. The CDR3 reads CASSPRLIGDTQYF. The CDR3 coding sequence is TGTGCCAGCAGCCCGCGACTAATTGGGGATACGCAGTATTTT.

V usage is TRBV5-1 and J usage is TRBJ2-3, with D uncertain. Trimming took 0 bases from V and 6 from J, leaving 14 bases between them. The CDR3 runs to 15 residues. The germline V gene has CDR1 SGHRS and CDR2 YFSETQ. The CDR3 nucleotides read TGCGCCAGCAGCTTGGCCGGAACTCCTGGGGATACGCAGTATTTT. It codes for CASSLAGTPGDTQYF.

The count of this clone is one. V and J are TRBV5-1 and TRBJ1-1, with 12 bases lining up with TRBD1. Unmatched junction bases numbered 7, after V lost 6 bases and J lost 4 bases. CDR3 length equals 15 residues. The germline V gene has CDR1 SGHRS and CDR2 YFSETQ. In nucleotides, the CDR3 is TGCGCCAGCACACCGGGACAGGGGGCCCGCACTGAAGCTTTCTTT. Its protein is CASTPGQGARTEAFF.

The chain recombines TRBV18 with TRBJ2-3, with no clear D. Trimming left V 0 bases short and J 1 base short, with 5 bases between. The CDR3 is 14 residues long. Germline V gene lookup returns CDR1 KGHSH and CDR2 LQKENI. CDR3 residues: CASSPPVGTDTQYF. CDR3 bases: TGTGCCAGCTCACCACCGGTCGGCACAGATACGCAGTATTTT.

This clone was picked up a small number of times. V gene TRBV5-1 combines with J gene TRBJ2-1, with D perhaps matching TRBD2 (5 bases). Germline lookup yields CDR1 SGHRS and CDR2 YFSETQ. V was cut by 3 bases and J by 2 bases, with 12 bases left in between. The CDR3 covers 15 residues. CDR3 in amino acids: CASSSGWSAYNEQFF. DNA of the CDR3: TGCGCCAGCAGCTCGGGGTGGTCTGCCTACAATGAGCAGTTCTTC.

To note about this clone: This same CDR3 is encoded by further DNA sequences in the sample. The chain links TRBV5-4 to TRBJ2-5; D assignment may be TRBD1 or TRBD2 (5 bases each). The CDR3 covers 15 residues. Trimming removed 0 bases at V and 2 bases at J, with 11 bases between. The V gene's germline CDR1 is SGHNT and CDR2 YYREEE (reference sequence). The DNA for the CDR3 is TGTGCCAGCAGCTTGGGACGGGGCTCTCAAGAGACCCAGTACTTC. Translation gives CASSLGRGSQETQYF.

CDR3 residues: CASIRGLTSGNTIYF. The CDR3 DNA reads as TGTGCCAGCATCAGGGGTCTGACCTCTGGAAACACCATATATTTT. The V call is TRBV2, the J call TRBJ1-3; possibly TRBD1 for D (6 bases). Trimming pared 7 bases from V and 0 bases from J, leaving 13 bases between. The germline V gene encodes CDR1 SNHLY and CDR2 FYNNEI. The CDR3 runs to 15 residues. Full variable domain (remainder filled in from reference TRBV2 and TRBJ1-3): EPEVTQTPSHQVTQMGQEVILRCVPISNHLYFYWYRQILGQKVEFLVSFYNNEISEKSEIFDDQFSVERPDGSNFTLKIRSTKLEDSAMYFCASIRGLTSGNTIYFGEGSWLTVV.

The chain carries TRBV11-2 and TRBJ2-5; 14 bases are shared with TRBD2. Losses at the gene ends were 1 base for V and 4 bases for J; bases not matched to a gene: 5. The CDR3 is made up of 17 amino acids. Looked up from germline, CDR1 is SGHAT and CDR2 is FQNNGV. The CDR3 sequence is CASSLATSGRARETQYF. The CDR3 region has the DNA TGTGCCAGCAGCTTAGCGACTAGCGGGAGGGCCCGAGAGACCCAGTACTTC.

The chain recombines TRBV18 with TRBJ2-7; D perhaps matches TRBD1 (6 bases). This CDR3 is 14 amino acids long. Trimming took 4 bases from V and 0 from J, leaving 10 bases between them. Germline V CDR1 and CDR2: KGHSH, LQKENI. The CDR3 loop reads CASSLQGFSYEQYF. In nucleotides, the CDR3 is TGTGCCAGCTCACTACAGGGTTTCTCCTACGAGCAGTACTTC.

The rearrangement links TRBV7-2 to TRBJ2-7; D unclear. V was trimmed by 1 base and J by 1 base, leaving 14 bases between them. CDR1 and CDR2 (germline): SGHTA, FQGNSA. The CDR3 sequence is 16 residues long. CDR3 sequence: CASSLVRPALSYEQYF. The CDR3 DNA follows: TGTGCCAGCAGCTTAGTTAGGCCGGCTCTTTCCTACGAGCAGTACTTC.

J is TRBJ2-1 and V is TRBV5-1; 7 bases are shared with TRBD1. The junction had 6 bases not matched to a gene; V was cut back by 1 base and J by 5 bases. The CDR3 extends over 15 amino acids. CDR1 SGHRS and CDR2 YFSETQ come from the germline V gene. CDR3 in amino acids: CASSLLRDSHNEQFF. DNA of the CDR3: TGCGCCAGCAGCTTGCTTCGGGACAGCCACAATGAGCAGTTCTTC.

The rearrangement uses TRBV7-2 and TRBJ2-1; 8 nucleotides line up with TRBD2. Losses at the gene ends were 5 bases for V and 9 bases for J; bases not matched to a gene: 12. Germline V lookup: CDR1 SGHTA, CDR2 FQGNSA. The CDR3 is 15 amino acids. The CDR3 nucleotides are TGTGCCAGCAGCCTAGAGGGACTAGGGTTGAGTGAGCAGTTCTTC. Amino acids: CASSLEGLGLSEQFF.

The chain combines TRBV5-1 with TRBJ1-2, with D hard to call. CDR3 length equals 13 residues. V was clipped by 0 bases and J by 3 bases, with 6 bases between them. Germline V gene lookup returns CDR1 SGHRS and CDR2 YFSETQ. The CDR3 coding sequence is TGCGCCAGCAGCTTGGCCCGAGACTATGGCTACACCTTC. It yields the protein CASSLARDYGYTF.

V usage is TRBV5-5 and J usage is TRBJ1-3, with D hard to call. Per the germline V gene, CDR1 is SGHKS and CDR2 is YYEKEE (reference sequence). Trimming took 2 bases from V and 0 from J, leaving 3 bases between them. The CDR3 extends over 13 amino acids. CDR3 protein: CASSFSSGNTIYF. CDR3 coding DNA: TGTGCCAGCAGCTTTTCCTCTGGAAACACCATATATTTT. Full variable domain (remainder filled in from reference TRBV5-5 and TRBJ1-3): DAGVTQSPTHLIKTRGQQVTLRCSPISGHKSVSWYQQVLGQGPQFIFQYYEKEERGRGNFPDRFSARQFPNYSSELNVNALLLGDSALYLCASSFSSGNTIYFGEGSWLTVV.

The J gene is TRBJ2-1, the V gene TRBV5-1; no clear D gene. V was pared by 0 bases and J by 4 bases, with 2 bases between. There are 12 residues in the CDR3. From germline, CDR1 is SGHRS and CDR2 YFSETQ. For the CDR3, the DNA is TGCGCCAGCAGCTTGGAGTACAATGAGCAGTTCTTC. Protein product: CASSLEYNEQFF.

The chain has TRBV6-1 and TRBJ1-5, with 9 bases aligning to TRBD1. Germline CDR1 is MNHNS and CDR2 is SASEGT. J was trimmed by 1 base and V by 4 bases; bases with no gene match: 8. The length of the CDR3 is 17 residues. CDR3 protein: CASSALDRGGSNQPQHF. The CDR3 nucleotides read TGTGCCAGCAGTGCCCTGGACAGGGGCGGGAGCAATCAGCCCCAGCATTTT.

This clone was found a few times. The V gene is TRBV7-2, the J gene TRBJ2-4; weak D call: TRBD2 (5 bases). The V and J ends lost 3 bases and 8 bases respectively, with 11 bases between them. This CDR3 region has 13 residues. The germline CDR1 and CDR2 sequences are SGHTA and FQGNSA. CDR3 sequence reads: CASSFRGGDIQYF. The CDR3 coding sequence is TGTGCCAGCAGCTTTCGGGGTGGAGACATTCAGTACTTC. The whole variable domain, remainder taken from reference TRBV7-2 and TRBJ2-4, is GAGVSQSPSNKVTEKGKDVELRCDPISGHTALYWYRQSLGQGLEFLIYFQGNSAPDKSGLPSDRFSAERTGGSVSTLTIQRTQQEDSAVYLCASSFRGGDIQYFGAGTRLSVL.

The CDR3 here is CATRPDQPQHF. The CDR3 DNA is TGTGCCACCCGGCCGGATCAGCCCCAGCATTTT. V is TRBV28 and J is TRBJ1-5; no firm D call. This CDR3 is 11 amino acids long. Germline V gene data show CDR1 as MDHEN and CDR2 as SYDVKM. Trimming removed 10 bases from V and 5 bases from J, with 9 bases in between.

This chain joins TRBV19 and TRBJ2-3, with 7 bases fitting TRBD1. Trimming cost V 6 bases and J 5 bases; bases outside gene matches: 8. Per the germline V gene, CDR1 is LNHDA and CDR2 is SQIVND (reference sequence). The CDR3 runs to 14 residues. CDR3 DNA: TGTGCCAGTAGCCGACAGGGAGAGGGAGATACGCAGTATTTT. Translation gives CASSRQGEGDTQYF.

CDR3: CASRRTGLETQYF. CDR3 nucleotides: TGTGCCAGCAGGAGGACAGGGTTGGAGACCCAGTACTTC. The J gene is TRBJ2-5, the V gene TRBV2, with 8 bases fitting TRBD1. J lost 5 bases, V lost 6 bases, and 5 bases had no gene match. Germline CDR1 and CDR2: SNHLY and FYNNEI. The CDR3 extends over 13 amino acids.

The chain recombines TRBV11-2 with TRBJ2-2; tentative D call: TRBD1 (6 bases). The CDR3 is made up of 14 amino acids. Germline CDR1 reads SGHAT; CDR2 reads FQNNGV. Trimming cost V 5 bases and J 5 bases, with 12 bases left between them. The CDR3 DNA reads as TGTGCCAGCAGCCCGATCGGACAGACCGGGGAGCTGTTTTTT. Its protein is CASSPIGQTGELFF.

The chain has TRBV27 and TRBJ2-2; maybe TRBD2 (5 bases). CDR3 size: 11 residues. V was cut by 5 bases and J by 8 bases, with 6 bases left in between. Germline CDR1 and CDR2: MNHEY and SMNVEV (reference sequence). CDR3 residues: CASSGGGELFF. For the CDR3, the DNA is TGTGCCAGCAGTGGAGGAGGGGAGCTGTTTTTT.